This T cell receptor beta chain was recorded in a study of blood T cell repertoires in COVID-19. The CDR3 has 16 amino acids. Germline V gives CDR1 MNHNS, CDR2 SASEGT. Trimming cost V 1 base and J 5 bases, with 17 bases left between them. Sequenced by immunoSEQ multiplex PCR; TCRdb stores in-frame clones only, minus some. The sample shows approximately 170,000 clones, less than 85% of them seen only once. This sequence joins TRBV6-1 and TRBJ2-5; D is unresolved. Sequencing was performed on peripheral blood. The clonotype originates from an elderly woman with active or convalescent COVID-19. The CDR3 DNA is TGTGCCAGCAGTGAAGGAGGCGGCGATTTCGGGGAGACCCAGTACTTC. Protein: CASSEGGGDFGETQYF.